The next 23 T cell receptor beta chains were all read from a single sample in a study of beta chain features in type 1 diabetes. The investigators reverse transcribed all of the isolated RNA, so they sequenced expressed TCRB transcripts. The table came from immunoSEQ multiplex PCR; TCRdb's copy has only in-frame clones and leaves some out. Here the sample spans more than 120,000 clones, 10% to 15% being singletons. Their antigens are not known. Findings and limits, study-wide: When Type 1 diabetes patients were examined, their TCRB CDR3s proved moderately but significantly shorter in all four CD4+ subsets.

What was sequenced was central memory CD4+ T cells from blood. These receptors all stem from a man between 18 and 35 years old with type 1 diabetes.

There are a few counts of this clone. V is TRBV30 and J is TRBJ1-6; a weak D match, TRBD1 (5 bases). Germline V CDR1 and CDR2: GTSNPN, SVGIG (reference sequence). The CDR3 is made up of 13 amino acids. Trimming shortened V by 1 base and J by 9 bases, and 10 bases separated the two germline ends. The CDR3 protein is CAWSGQGVSPLHF. CDR3 DNA: TGTGCCTGGAGTGGGCAGGGAGTTTCACCCCTCCACTTT.

The chain employs TRBV7-8 and TRBJ2-5; 13 nucleotides agree with TRBD2. With V trimmed by 3 bases and J by 1 base, 2 bases remained unmatched. This CDR3 contains 16 residues. CDR1 and CDR2 from the germline V gene are SGHVS and FQNEAQ. The CDR3 bases are TGTGCCAGCAGCTTGGGACTAGCGGGGATCCAAGAGACCCAGTACTTC. Translation: CASSLGLAGIQETQYF.

The chain uses TRBV5-4 and TRBJ2-2, with D perhaps TRBD1 or TRBD2 (5 bases each). This CDR3 spans 15 amino acids. The ends were cut back, 4 bases at V and 4 bases at J, with 14 bases in the middle. Per germline, CDR1 SGHNT and CDR2 YYREEE (reference sequence). The DNA of the CDR3 is TGTGCCAGCAGCCGTGGGGGAGTGACCACCGGGGAGCTGTTTTTT. This sequence encodes CASSRGGVTTGELFF.

This clone was recorded a few times. This sequence joins TRBV5-8 and TRBJ1-5; D remains unclear. The V gene lost 0 bases and the J gene lost 1 base, with 11 bases spanning the gap. The CDR3 length is 16 residues. Germline V gene lookup returns CDR1 SGHTS and CDR2 YDEGEE. The chain's CDR3 is CASSLGPRSSNQPQHF. CDR3 nucleotide sequence: TGTGCCAGCAGCTTGGGACCCAGGTCGAGCAATCAGCCCCAGCATTTT.

The rearrangement joins TRBV11-3 to TRBJ2-2; no clear D gene. The germline CDR1 and CDR2 sequences are SGHNT and YENEEA. V lost 8 bases to trimming and J lost 6 bases, with 7 bases between them. This CDR3 spans 11 amino acids. CDR3 sequence: CASGQAGELFF. CDR3 sequence (DNA): TGTGCCAGCGGGCAGGCCGGGGAGCTGTTTTTT.

This clone was counted a few times. The chain couples TRBV5-6 to TRBJ1-2; D is unclear. Germline V gives CDR1 SGHDT, CDR2 YYEEEE. The CDR3 has 14 residues. V lost 4 bases and J lost 8, with 18 bases in between. The CDR3, as DNA: TGTGCCAGCAGCAACTTGGCGTCATCAGAGGGCTACACCTTC. This encodes CASSNLASSEGYTF.

This clone was seen a few times. The chain combines TRBV20-1 with TRBJ2-1, with 7 positions matching TRBD1. The length of the CDR3 is 11 residues. Germline lookup yields CDR1 DFQATT and CDR2 SNEGSKA (reference sequence). The trim removed 3 bases at V and 14 bases at J, leaving 7 bases unmatched. The CDR3 region is CSASGSRGKFF. CDR3 nucleotide sequence: TGCAGTGCTAGTGGATCCAGGGGGAAGTTCTTC.

This clone was detected a few times. The sample carries other DNA sequences with the same CDR3. The V call is TRBV18, the J call TRBJ1-1, with TRBD1 matching 7 bases. V dropped 3 bases and J dropped 4; count of bases not matched to a gene: 5. Germline V gene data show CDR1 as KGHSH and CDR2 as LQKENI. The CDR3 is 14 residues long. For the CDR3, the DNA is TGTGCCAGCTCACCTAACAGGGGCGGCACTGAAGCTTTCTTT. It encodes CASSPNRGGTEAFF.

As regards this clone: The identical CDR3 is also encoded by other nucleotide sequences in the sample. This chain joins TRBV6-1 and TRBJ2-3; D gene unclear. V lost 4 bases to trimming and J lost 1 base, with 3 bases between them. This CDR3 spans 12 amino acids. From germline, CDR1 is MNHNS and CDR2 SASEGT. In DNA, the CDR3 is TGTGCCAGCAGTGGGGGCACAGATACGCAGTATTTT. This encodes CASSGGTDTQYF.

The chain joins TRBV12-2 to TRBJ2-2; the DNA was not used to check the table's D call, TRBD1. TRBV12-2 is described as a pseudogene. The CDR3 contains 13 residues. The CDR3 loop is CASREGTTGELFF. As DNA, the CDR3 is TGTGCAAGTCGCGAGGGGACAACCGGGGAGCTGTTTTTT.

This chain links TRBV9 with TRBJ1-6, with TRBD1 matching over 7 bases. Losses at the gene ends were 8 bases for V and 6 bases for J; bases not matched to a gene: 8. Germline values: CDR1 SGDLS, CDR2 YYNGEE. This CDR3 spans 14 amino acids. The CDR3 DNA follows: TGTGCCAGTTCCCGGGACAGCGTTAATTCACCCCTCCACTTT. It is translated as CASSRDSVNSPLHF. Based on the CDR3 plus reference TRBV9 and TRBJ1-6, the full variable domain is DSGVTQTPKHLITATGQRVTLRCSPRSGDLSVYWYQQSLDQGLQFLIQYYNGEERAKGNILERFSAQQFPDLHSELNLSSLELGDSALYFCASSRDSVNSPLHFGNGTRLTVT.

This clone was observed a handful of times. The CDR3 coding sequence is TGTGCCAGCAGTACGACCCAGGACAGCTATGGCTACACCTTC. Its protein product is CASSTTQDSYGYTF. This chain uses TRBV6-6 with TRBJ1-2, with D tentatively TRBD1 (6 bases). The CDR3 covers 14 residues. Germline V CDR1 and CDR2: MNHNY, SVGAGI (reference sequence). The ends were cut back, 5 bases at V and 4 bases at J, with 14 bases in the middle.

The CDR3 sequence is CAWGTPTGGGGYTF. As DNA, the CDR3 is TGTGCCTGGGGTACCCCTACAGGGGGCGGTGGCTACACCTTC. The chain joins TRBV30 to TRBJ1-2, with 9 bases that match TRBD1. The CDR3 loop spans 14 amino acids. V was pared by 5 bases and J by 7 bases, with 11 bases of the junction left unmatched. CDR1 is GTSNPN, CDR2 SVGIG, per germline (reference sequence). The full variable domain, with the rest looked up from reference TRBV30 and TRBJ1-2, is SQTIHQWPATLVQPVGSPLSLECTVEGTSNPNLYWYRQAAGRGLQLLFYSVGIGQISSEVPQNLSASRPQDRQFILSSKKLLLSDSGFYLCAWGTPTGGGGYTFGSGTRLTVV.

This clone has a count of ten or more. The rearrangement uses TRBV9 and TRBJ2-6; D is undetermined. CDR1 is SGDLS, CDR2 YYNGEE, per germline. The CDR3 contains 18 residues. V was trimmed by 4 bases and J by 0 bases, leaving 17 bases between them. CDR3 nucleotides: TGTGCCAGCAGCCCACAACCGGGCCTCAGCTCTGGGGCCAACGTCCTGACTTTC. It encodes CASSPQPGLSSGANVLTF.

Many counts were recorded for this clone. The rearrangement joins TRBV30 to TRBJ1-1, with TRBD1 as a possible D gene (6 bases). The CDR3 sequence is 12 residues long. V dropped 5 bases and J dropped 8 bases, with 15 bases sitting between them. CDR1 GTSNPN and CDR2 SVGIG come from the germline V gene (reference sequence). The CDR3: CAWQKQGSEAFF. The CDR3 DNA reads TGTGCCTGGCAAAAACAGGGATCCGAAGCTTTCTTT.

This clone was counted only a few times. The CDR3 region is CAWRFRKGYSYEQYF. CDR3 bases: TGTGCCTGGAGATTTCGGAAGGGGTACTCCTACGAGCAGTACTTC. The chain couples TRBV30 to TRBJ2-7; the D gene is possibly TRBD1 (5 bases). Germline CDR1 and CDR2: GTSNPN and SVGIG (reference sequence). This CDR3 is built from 15 residues. Trimming took off 3 bases at V and 0 bases at J, with 15 bases between the two ends.

This clone has only a few counts. The chain couples TRBV9 to TRBJ2-5, with D maybe TRBD2 (5 bases). Germline V lookup: CDR1 SGDLS, CDR2 YYNGEE. This CDR3 has 13 amino acids. The V and J ends lost 0 bases and 5 bases respectively, with 8 bases between them. The CDR3 region is CASSVAGLETQYF. In nucleotides, the CDR3 is TGTGCCAGCAGCGTAGCAGGACTTGAGACCCAGTACTTC.

There are a few counts of this clone. The chain is built from TRBV6-1 and TRBJ1-2, with a possible D match to TRBD1 (5 bases). From germline, CDR1 is MNHNS and CDR2 SASEGT. The CDR3 contains 18 residues. V was shortened by 1 base and J by 6 bases, with 24 bases between the two germline ends. CDR3: CASSEGLYAPGGMNGYTF. The CDR3 DNA is TGTGCCAGCAGTGAAGGGTTGTACGCGCCCGGGGGGATGAATGGCTACACCTTC.

This clone was detected only a few times. The J gene is TRBJ2-5, the V gene TRBV28; D is tentatively TRBD1 or TRBD2 (6 bases each). V shed 8 bases and J shed 1 base, with 17 bases lying between them. The CDR3 covers 15 residues. CDR1 and CDR2 from the germline V gene are MDHEN and SYDVKM. The CDR3 loop reads CASLPRGAGQETQYF. The CDR3 DNA reads TGTGCCAGCCTCCCGAGGGGGGCAGGCCAAGAGACCCAGTACTTC.

The CDR3 region has the DNA TGTGCCAGCAGCCCTCAACTAGCGGGGGGGAGCACAGATACGCAGTATTTT. The encoded protein is CASSPQLAGGSTDTQYF. V gene TRBV9 combines with J gene TRBJ2-3, with 13 bases identical to TRBD2. Trimming removed 4 bases from V and 0 bases from J; junction bases left unmatched: 5. Per germline, CDR1 SGDLS and CDR2 YYNGEE. CDR3 length: 17 amino acids.

This clone has a count of ten or more. The CDR3, as DNA: TGTGCCAGCACATTTGACAGAAACAACAATGAGCAGTTCTTC. Its translation: CASTFDRNNNEQFF. This chain joins TRBV18 and TRBJ2-1; possibly TRBD1 for D (5 bases). The CDR3 consists of 14 residues. In germline, CDR1 is KGHSH, CDR2 LQKENI. Trimming took 8 bases from V and 5 from J, leaving 16 bases between them.

There are a few counts of this clone. The rearrangement links TRBV10-1 to TRBJ1-1; D not certain. The CDR3 is made up of 9 amino acids. Per the germline V gene, CDR1 is WNHNN and CDR2 is SYGVQD (reference sequence). Trimming removed 6 bases from V and 4 bases from J, with 0 bases in between. The CDR3 coding sequence is TGCGCCAGCAGCACTGAAGCTTTCTTT. Its protein is CASSTEAFF.

Note on this clone: Compared with germline, one end of the junction differs, possibly owing to a read error. V and J are TRBV7-2 and TRBJ2-3; D is perhaps TRBD2 (6 bases). The CDR3 contains 14 residues. Germline-derived CDR1 and CDR2 are SGHTA and FQGNSA. In DNA, the CDR3 is TGTGCCAGCGGCTTCCGGAGGGGAGGCGATACGCAGTATTTT. Amino acid sequence: CASGFRRGGDTQYF.